The 10 T cell receptor beta chains below all came from one sample that was sequenced in a study of blood T cell repertoires in COVID-19. Assay: immunoSEQ multiplex PCR; the TCRdb copy retains only in-frame clones and omits some. The table lists 290,000 or so clones, roughly 90% of them singletons. Sequencing was done on a sample of peripheral blood. These receptors were collected from a woman aged 30 to 39 with COVID-19, enrolled during active disease.

The chain employs TRBV15 and TRBJ2-3; D gene unclear. The germline CDR1 and CDR2 sequences are LNHNV and YYDKDF (reference sequence). The CDR3 has 16 amino acids. V lost 0 bases and J lost 2, with 12 bases in between. Written as DNA, the CDR3 is TGTGCCACCAGCAGAGATCGGCTAGATCCCACAGATACGCAGTATTTT. It codes for CATSRDRLDPTDTQYF.

The chain employs TRBV7-2 and TRBJ2-1; D remains unclear. The CDR3 has 14 residues. Trimming removed 1 base at V and 6 bases at J, with 10 bases between. The germline CDR1 and CDR2 sequences are SGHTA and FQGNSA. CDR3 bases: TGTGCCAGCAGCTTAGGCAGGATCAGCAATGAGCAGTTCTTC. Translated, it gives CASSLGRISNEQFF.

The chain links TRBV5-1 to TRBJ2-1, with 8 bases identical to TRBD1. The CDR3 length is 15 residues. With 3 bases clipped from V and 6 bases from J, the junction kept 8 bases outside the gene matches. Germline CDR1 and CDR2: SGHRS and YFSETQ. The CDR3 coding sequence is TGCGCCAGCAGCTCAGGACAGGGAGGTTTCAATGAGCAGTTCTTC. Amino acid sequence: CASSSGQGGFNEQFF.

The chain links TRBV30 to TRBJ2-5, with 7 bases matching TRBD2. Germline CDR1 and CDR2: GTSNPN and SVGIG (reference sequence). The CDR3 consists of 14 residues. Trimming removed 1 base from V and 5 bases from J; junction bases left unmatched: 7. Written as DNA, the CDR3 is TGTGCCTGGAGTGCCTCGACTAGCAGCGAGACCCAGTACTTC. Amino acid sequence: CAWSASTSSETQYF.

This sequence joins TRBV5-1 and TRBJ1-1; 9 bases line up with TRBD1. J gave up 5 bases and V 4 bases, and 9 bases lay outside the gene matches. The germline CDR1 and CDR2 sequences are SGHRS and YFSETQ. This CDR3 region has 15 residues. The CDR3 is CASSRDATGGTEAFF. The CDR3 DNA sequence: TGCGCCAGCAGCCGAGATGCGACAGGGGGGACTGAAGCTTTCTTT.

The V gene is TRBV19, the J gene TRBJ2-5; the D gene is possibly TRBD1 (6 bases). Trimming took off 3 bases at V and 7 bases at J, with 9 bases between the two ends. The CDR3 is made up of 12 amino acids. The germline gives CDR1 LNHDA, CDR2 SQIVND (reference sequence). In nucleotides, the CDR3 is TGTGCCAGTAGTATGAAAGGGGGGACCCAGTACTTC. Translation: CASSMKGGTQYF.

The chain carries TRBV5-4 and TRBJ2-3, with 7 bases identical to TRBD2. V gave up 3 bases and J gave up 2 bases; unmatched junction bases: 6. Germline CDR1 and CDR2: SGHNT and YYREEE (reference sequence). The CDR3 totals 15 residues. CDR3 residues: CASSSLADLTDTQYF. In DNA form, the CDR3 reads TGTGCCAGCAGCTCCCTAGCGGACCTCACAGATACGCAGTATTTT.

This chain links TRBV5-4 with TRBJ2-3; 8 bases are shared with TRBD1. Per germline, CDR1 SGHNT and CDR2 YYREEE (reference sequence). The CDR3 covers 15 residues. Trimming removed 3 bases from V and 2 bases from J; junction bases left unmatched: 5. The CDR3 DNA follows: TGTGCCAGCAGCTCCGGACAGGGCACCACAGATACGCAGTATTTT. This codes for CASSSGQGTTDTQYF.

This clone was seen a single time. The chain uses TRBV21-1 and TRBJ1-2; the table assigns TRBD1, which was not confirmed against the DNA. TRBV21-1 is a documented pseudogene. The CDR3 has 20 amino acids. CDR3 residues: CARIIKSSIQGAICGYGYTF. DNA for the CDR3: TGTGCCAGAATTATCAAAAGTAGTATACAGGGGGCAATTTGTGGATATGGCTACACCTTC.

The chain uses TRBV5-1 and TRBJ2-5; 11 bases agree with TRBD2. CDR3 size: 14 residues. In germline, CDR1 is SGHRS, CDR2 YFSETQ. The trim removed 2 bases at V and 4 bases at J, leaving 1 base unmatched. The CDR3 region is CASSFTSGGETQYF. The CDR3 nucleotides read TGCGCCAGCAGCTTCACTAGCGGGGGAGAGACCCAGTACTTC.